This TCR beta chain was sequenced for a study of blood T cells in healthy people across ages. General study points: Greater diversity and more naive CD4+ cells were seen in long-lived donors than in aged donors.

Combining a sample-barcoded 5' primer with a J-beta primer mix, a second PCR ran for about 6 to 11 cycles. The study obtained at least 3 million CDR3-containing paired-end reads from every sample. MiXCR was run by TCRdb on the 5' RACE reads, yielding one entry per CDR3 protein. The repertoire includes about 1.4 million distinct CDR3 sequences, around 55% of them detected once, and more than 6% sits in the top ten. The CDR3 extends over 12 amino acids. The germline CDR1 and CDR2 sequences are MGHDK and SYGVNS. V dropped 10 bases and J dropped 8; count of bases not matched to a gene: 9. Worth noting for this clonotype: No antigen is known for it.

The TCR sequence derives from a man aged 18-30 years in good health. The sequenced material came from blood. This rearrangement joins TRBV25-1 to TRBJ1-2; 8 bases are shared with TRBD1. The CDR3, as DNA: TGTGCCACAGGGACAGGAGGGGGCGGCTACACCTTC. Translating it yields CATGTGGGGYTF.